This TCR beta chain came from a study of T cells and Merkel cell carcinoma outcomes. Findings and limits, study-wide: Repertoire plus T-cell density reportedly predicted Merkel cell carcinoma outcomes.

This table comes from immunoSEQ multiplex PCR, and its TCRdb copy is limited to in-frame clones, with some not included. The sample shows approximately 6,500 clones, around 77% of them seen only once. Trimming at V came to 7 bases and at J to 1 base, leaving 5 bases not matched to a gene. This CDR3 region has 14 residues. The germline gives CDR1 LNHDA, CDR2 SQIVND (reference sequence). In this sample, this clone turned up a few times. Its antigen remains unidentified. The chain joins TRBV19 to TRBJ1-1; 8 positions agree with TRBD1. The clonotype was recovered from a human donor with Merkel cell carcinoma. The source material was tumor tissue from Merkel cell carcinoma. In DNA form, the CDR3 reads TGTGCCAGTAACATACAGGGGGGGAACACTGAAGCTTTCTTT. This codes for CASNIQGGNTEAFF.